This note documents a single T cell receptor (beta chain) sequence. As yet, its antigen is unknown. These data belong to a study of post-analysis software for immune sequencing data. Unique molecular identifiers had been added to the TCR beta cDNA libraries. MiXCR, run by TCRdb on the PCR reads, gives a single entry per CDR3 protein. The table has fewer than 850,000 distinct CDR3 sequences, around 45% seen once; the top ten hold roughly 5.2%. Germline lookup yields CDR1 SGDLS and CDR2 YYNGEE. V was trimmed by 2 bases and J by 6 bases, leaving 21 bases between them. The CDR3 is made up of 17 amino acids. General study findings and limits: Five or six TRBV segments, TRBV5-6, TRBV5-1 and TRBV20-1 among them, were found more frequent in patients than controls.

Sequencing input: blood. The chain recombines TRBV9 with TRBJ2-1; TRBD2 might be the D (6 bases). This sequence originates from a girl between 5 and 17 years old with multiple sclerosis. In DNA form, the CDR3 reads TGTGCCAGCAGCGTCAGTCACCGCGGAGGGCCGGGCAATGAGCAGTTCTTC. This gives the protein CASSVSHRGGPGNEQFF.